Listed below are T cell receptor beta chains from one sample, sequenced in a study of T cell responses to AZD1222 COVID-19 vaccine. TCRdb's copy holds only in-frame clones and misses some; the assay was immunoSEQ multiplex PCR. The sample contains about 150,000 clones, 90% to 95% of which appear only once. The specimen was peripheral blood, collected on day 0 of AZD1222 vaccination. Every receptor here comes from an adult in good health. CDR3s include the opening cysteine and the closing phenylalanine or tryptophan. The order of the fields is V gene, CDR3 protein.

V gene: TRBV5-5; CDR3 protein: CASSLAPGGGTTTEAFF
V gene: TRBV4-1; CDR3 protein: CASSQEVRNTEAFF
V gene: TRBV28; CDR3 protein: CASSPSGRGTDTQYF
V gene: TRBV7-8; CDR3 protein: CASSLARTSGSYEQYF
V gene: TRBV30; CDR3 protein: CAWRQETQYF
V gene: TRBV6-2/TRBV6-3; CDR3 protein: CASSYSKIQGAYGYTF
V gene: TRBV11-2; CDR3 protein: CASSSSRGLTEAFF
V gene: TRBV28; CDR3 protein: CASSLGVREAFF
V gene: TRBV7-3; CDR3 protein: CASSPLAGGTDTQYF
V gene: TRBV7-9; CDR3 protein: CASSLALGGSTDTQYF
V gene: TRBV4-2; CDR3 protein: CASSQESGEETQYF
V gene: TRBV14; CDR3 protein: CASSFRDDSPLHF
V gene: TRBV7-8; CDR3 protein: CASSPRGWVQETQYF
V gene: TRBV9; CDR3 protein: CASSPGGGRADTQYF
V gene: TRBV19; CDR3 protein: CASSIARTGKESAFF
V gene: TRBV10-3; CDR3 protein: CAISVAAGSYNEQFF
V gene: TRBV7-8; CDR3 protein: CASSYIRGGDGYTF
V gene: TRBV6-5; CDR3 protein: CASYSRNTGELFF